This TCR beta chain derives from a study of T cell responses to AZD1222 COVID-19 vaccine. With respect to this clone: Its target is unknown.

This table comes from immunoSEQ multiplex PCR, and its TCRdb copy is limited to in-frame clones, with some not included. The table has tens of thousands of clones, approximately 80% seen once. Study observations and caveats: The donors showed a predominance of white British ancestry and of females, with possible underestimation of clonal diversity.

CDR3 length: 11 residues. CDR1 is GTSNPN and CDR2 is SVGIG in the germline V gene (reference sequence). V was trimmed by 4 bases and J by 6 bases, leaving 10 bases between them. The chain employs TRBV30 and TRBJ2-7; D is ambiguous. The source was peripheral blood, collected on day 0 of AZD1222 vaccination. This TCR derives from an adult in good health. The CDR3 sequence is CAWKNSGEQYF. Here the CDR3 DNA reads TGTGCCTGGAAGAACAGTGGCGAGCAGTACTTC.